The 26 T cell receptor beta chains below all came from one sample that was sequenced in a study of control samples from healthy donors and cancer patients. Only in-frame clones appear in the TCRdb table, and some are missing; sequencing was by immunoSEQ multiplex PCR. This sample has roughly 120,000 clones; approximately 87% occur once, and the top ten carry 3.7%. Sequenced input: PBMCs. All receptors come from a woman aged 60-75 years with lung cancer.

The chain couples TRBV19 to TRBJ1-2; tentative D call: TRBD1 (6 bases). Germline CDR1 LNHDA, CDR2 SQIVND (reference sequence). V lost 7 bases and J 2 bases, leaving 17 bases between the germline ends. The CDR3 consists of 15 residues. The CDR3 nucleotides read TGTGCCAGTACTCGGGCAGGGGATCTCAACTATGGCTACACCTTC. This codes for CASTRAGDLNYGYTF. Based on the CDR3 plus reference TRBV19 and TRBJ1-2, the full variable domain is DGGITQSPKYLFRKEGQNVTLSCEQNLNHDAMYWYRQDPGQGLRLIYYSQIVNDFQKGDIAEGYSVSREKKESFPLTVTSAQKNPTAFYLCASTRAGDLNYGYTFGSGTRLTVV.

Regarding this clone: The sample contains more than one DNA sequence encoding this CDR3. The rearrangement uses TRBV10-3 and TRBJ2-5; TRBD2 matches at 11 bases. Germline assignment: CDR1 ENHRY and CDR2 SYGVKD. The CDR3 runs to 13 residues. J lost 5 bases, V lost 8 bases, and 4 bases had no gene match. CDR3 DNA: TGTGCCATCGCTCCTAGCGGGAGGGAGACCCAGTACTTC. This sequence encodes CAIAPSGRETQYF.

The chain links TRBV6-2 or TRBV6-3 to TRBJ2-2; 7 nucleotides align to TRBD1. The V gene's germline CDR1 is MNHEY and CDR2 SVGEGT. The CDR3 sequence is 18 residues long. The trim removed 5 bases at V and 5 bases at J, leaving 17 bases unmatched. CDR3 coding DNA: TGTGCCAGCAGTAAAATCTTCCTGGGAACAGGGGAAACCGGGGAGCTGTTTTTT. Translated, it gives CASSKIFLGTGETGELFF.

The genes are TRBV12-3 or TRBV12-4 and TRBJ1-2, with D perhaps TRBD1 (6 bases). V was shortened by 1 base and J by 6 bases, with 9 bases between the two germline ends. The CDR3 has 13 residues. The CDR3 DNA reads TGTGCCAGCAGTTTAGGGGGGGCCGATGGCTACACCTTC. It yields the protein CASSLGGADGYTF.

J is TRBJ1-1 and V is TRBV6-5; 10 bases are a match to TRBD1. The CDR3 is 14 amino acids. The ends lost 4 bases at V and 9 bases at J; junction bases unmatched: 8. Germline lookup yields CDR1 MNHEY and CDR2 SVGAGI. The CDR3 DNA reads TGTGCCAGCAGTTTTGGACAGGGGGGGAGTCAAGCTTTCTTT. Its protein product is CASSFGQGGSQAFF.

V gene TRBV6-5 combines with J gene TRBJ1-5, with TRBD1 as a possible D gene (5 bases). The germline CDR1 and CDR2 sequences are MNHEY and SVGAGI. The CDR3 covers 15 residues. V lost 4 bases and J 2 bases, leaving 12 bases between the germline ends. CDR3 protein: CASSSQGGGNQPQHF. The CDR3 bases are TGTGCCAGCAGTTCCCAGGGCGGGGGCAATCAGCCCCAGCATTTT.

This clone was seen a single time. The rearrangement links TRBV19 to TRBJ1-1; 9 positions match TRBD1. V dropped 1 base and J dropped 11; count of bases not matched to a gene: 11. CDR3 size: 15 residues. Germline loops: CDR1 LNHDA, CDR2 SQIVND (reference sequence). Here the CDR3 reads CASSIGSPTGGRAFF. As DNA, the CDR3 is TGTGCCAGTAGTATAGGGTCCCCGACAGGGGGAAGGGCTTTCTTT.

This sequence joins TRBV11-3 and TRBJ1-2; D is ambiguous. CDR1 and CDR2 (germline): SGHNT, YENEEA. The germline V and J ends were trimmed by 1 base and 4 bases, with 10 bases remaining between them. CDR3 length: 14 amino acids. The CDR3 loop reads CASSLATDGYGYTF. In nucleotides, the CDR3 is TGTGCCAGCAGCTTAGCGACTGATGGCTATGGCTACACCTTC.

The rearrangement uses TRBV19 and TRBJ1-5; 8 nucleotides match TRBD1. The germline V gene has CDR1 LNHDA and CDR2 SQIVND (reference sequence). J lost 0 bases, V lost 5 bases, and 6 bases had no gene match. This CDR3 contains 16 residues. The CDR3 coding sequence is TGTGCCAGTAGTCCTCGGACAGGGAATAGCAATCAGCCCCAGCATTTT. Translated, it gives CASSPRTGNSNQPQHF.

The gene calls are TRBV19 and TRBJ1-1; D is unclear. Germline lookup yields CDR1 LNHDA and CDR2 SQIVND (reference sequence). CDR3 length equals 11 residues. V was cut by 5 bases and J by 9 bases, with 10 bases left in between. Here the CDR3 DNA reads TGTGCCAGTAGTGAATATCGAAAAGCTTTCTTT. Amino acid sequence: CASSEYRKAFF.

The rearrangement uses TRBV24-1 and TRBJ1-5; D not certain. Trimming took 4 bases from V and 3 from J, leaving 9 bases between them. CDR1 and CDR2 (germline): KGHDR, SFDVKD. This CDR3 has 14 residues. CDR3 residues: CATSDAGNNQPQHF. The DNA for the CDR3 is TGTGCCACCAGTGACGCCGGAAACAATCAGCCCCAGCATTTT.

This clone came up once. This chain links TRBV25-1 with TRBJ1-1, with TRBD1 matching 10 bases. The V segment lost 8 bases and the J segment 6 bases; nucleotides outside the gene matches: 12. Germline loops: CDR1 MGHDK, CDR2 SYGVNS. The CDR3 contains 15 residues. CDR3 nucleotides: TGTGCCAGCGGTCGGACAGGGGGTGAGAAGGCTGAAGCTTTCTTT. Protein: CASGRTGGEKAEAFF.

CDR3 bases: TGTGCCATCAGTGAGACCACAGATACGCAGTATTTT. This sequence encodes CAISETTDTQYF. The genes are TRBV10-3 and TRBJ2-3; D unresolved. From germline, CDR1 is ENHRY and CDR2 SYGVKD. Trimming cost V 2 bases and J 2 bases, with 2 bases left between them. The CDR3 covers 12 residues.

The chain recombines TRBV2 with TRBJ1-5; D is ambiguous. V dropped 4 bases and J dropped 7 bases, with 14 bases sitting between them. This CDR3 has 14 amino acids. CDR1 is SNHLY and CDR2 is FYNNEI in the germline V gene. Here the CDR3 reads CASSVMGYGQPQHF. The CDR3 DNA sequence: TGTGCCAGCAGTGTGATGGGATACGGGCAGCCCCAGCATTTT.

The V gene is TRBV28, the J gene TRBJ1-1, with D tentatively TRBD1 (6 bases). Germline-derived CDR1 and CDR2 are MDHEN and SYDVKM. Trimming cost V 6 bases and J 0 bases, with 11 bases left between them. This CDR3 comprises 14 residues. This CDR3 reads CASRPGQLNTEAFF. In nucleotides, the CDR3 is TGTGCCAGCAGACCGGGACAATTGAACACTGAAGCTTTCTTT.

V and J are TRBV6-4 and TRBJ2-1, with a weak D call TRBD2 (5 bases). V lost 2 bases and J 9 bases, leaving 11 bases between the germline ends. This CDR3 is built from 13 residues. The V gene's germline CDR1 is MRHNA and CDR2 SNTAGT. This CDR3 reads CASSDREHGEQFF. The CDR3 region has the DNA TGTGCCAGCAGTGACCGGGAACACGGTGAGCAGTTCTTC.

CDR3 bases: TGTGCCAGCTGCGGACTAGCGAGCTCCTACGAGCAGTACTTC. This translates into CASCGLASSYEQYF. This sequence joins TRBV28 and TRBJ2-7, with 9 nucleotides matching TRBD2. Germline CDR1 reads MDHEN; CDR2 reads SYDVKM. There are 14 residues in the CDR3. The V gene end was trimmed by 8 bases and the J gene end by 0 bases; junction bases not matched to a gene: 5.

The chain combines TRBV7-3 with TRBJ2-6; no clear D gene. Germline V lookup: CDR1 SGHTA, CDR2 FQGTGA. Between the trimmed V and J ends, which lost 3 bases and 3 bases, there was a span of 3 bases. The CDR3 totals 13 residues. CDR3 in DNA: TGTGCCAGCAGCTTCTTTGGGGCCAACGTCCTGACTTTC. This translates into CASSFFGANVLTF.

V usage is TRBV5-4 and J usage is TRBJ2-2, with TRBD2 identical over 15 bases. The CDR3 is 18 amino acids. Trimming at V came to 4 bases and at J to 7 bases, leaving 11 bases not matched to a gene. Germline values: CDR1 SGHNT, CDR2 YYREEE (reference sequence). CDR3 region: CASSPGLAGGPLGGELFF. The CDR3 region has the DNA TGTGCCAGCAGCCCCGGACTAGCGGGAGGGCCTTTGGGCGGGGAGCTGTTTTTT.

The chain combines TRBV4-1 with TRBJ2-2; D not resolved. The V end was cut by 3 bases, the J end by 1 base, with 9 bases between. There are 15 residues in the CDR3. The V gene's germline CDR1 is MGHRA and CDR2 YSYEKL. CDR3 nucleotide sequence: TGCGCCAGCAGCCACCCAATGCGGAACACCGGGGAGCTGTTTTTT. Translation gives CASSHPMRNTGELFF.

The chain is built from TRBV6-5 and TRBJ2-5, with D maybe TRBD1 (6 bases). The CDR3 is made up of 14 amino acids. CDR1 and CDR2 from the germline V gene are MNHEY and SVGAGI. V lost 2 bases, J lost 4 bases, and 11 bases lay in between. CDR3 in amino acids: CASSYDRKGETQYF. DNA of the CDR3: TGTGCCAGCAGTTACGACAGGAAGGGAGAGACCCAGTACTTC.

This chain uses TRBV19 with TRBJ1-2; 9 bases map to TRBD1. The CDR3 is made up of 15 amino acids. Per the germline V gene, CDR1 is LNHDA and CDR2 is SQIVND (reference sequence). Trimming took 5 bases from V and 6 from J; bases not matched to a gene: 10. Written as DNA, the CDR3 is TGTGCCAGTAGTGAGCAGGGACAGGGTGGTCATGGCTACACCTTC. It codes for CASSEQGQGGHGYTF.

The rearrangement uses TRBV6-6 and TRBJ2-6; D not resolved. Between the trimmed V and J ends, which lost 2 bases and 0 bases, there was a span of 5 bases. The CDR3 sequence is 15 residues long. Germline V CDR1 and CDR2: MNHNY, SVGAGI (reference sequence). CDR3 bases: TGTGCCAGCAGTTACCGAGTCTCTGGGGCCAACGTCCTGACTTTC. Protein product: CASSYRVSGANVLTF.

The chain couples TRBV6-6 to TRBJ2-7; TRBD1 agrees at 10 bases. There are 16 residues in the CDR3. With 5 bases clipped from V and 0 bases from J, the junction kept 7 bases outside the gene matches. The germline V gene encodes CDR1 MNHNY and CDR2 SVGAGI (reference sequence). CDR3 in amino acids: CASSRSRQGASYEQYF. In DNA form, the CDR3 reads TGTGCCAGCAGTCGATCCCGACAGGGGGCCTCCTACGAGCAGTACTTC.

The rearrangement uses TRBV2 and TRBJ2-7, with D unclear. Germline values: CDR1 SNHLY, CDR2 FYNNEI. Trimming removed 3 bases at V and 3 bases at J, with 12 bases between. CDR3 size: 14 residues. The CDR3 region has the DNA TGTGCCAGCAGTGAGGTCCTATCTAGCTACGAGCAGTACTTC. This codes for CASSEVLSSYEQYF.

The rearrangement links TRBV6-1 to TRBJ2-3; 8 bases map to TRBD2. CDR1 and CDR2 from the germline V gene are MNHNS and SASEGT. This CDR3 is 15 amino acids long. Trimming cost V 1 base and J 3 bases; bases outside gene matches: 3. The chain's CDR3 is CASSEDSGVTDTQYF. In DNA form, the CDR3 reads TGTGCCAGCAGTGAAGATAGCGGGGTGACAGATACGCAGTATTTT.